This TCR beta chain appears in the sequencing data of a study of blood T cells in healthy people across ages. Overall study findings and caveats: A strong correlation between TCR beta diversity and naive T cell percentage was seen. Estimated diversity, derived from one million T cells, was regarded as an underestimate.

This clonotype came up a few times. Its antigen is not known. A J-beta primer mix and a sample-barcoded 5' primer were used in a second PCR of about 7 to 12 cycles. From the 5' RACE reads, TCRdb called clonotypes with MiXCR, one entry per CDR3 protein. The sample includes 650,000 to 1,000,000 distinct CDR3 sequences, under 40% seen only once; the top ten take 10% to 15%. This receptor was obtained from a man aged 18 to 29 in good health. Sequencing used blood.

CDR3 sequence reads: CATSRDDGSSGDTEAFF. DNA of the CDR3: TGTGCCACCAGCAGAGATGACGGGTCCAGTGGGGACACTGAAGCTTTCTTT. The chain recombines TRBV15 with TRBJ1-1; D unresolved. The length of the CDR3 is 17 residues. V lost 0 bases and J lost 3, with 17 bases in between. Germline CDR1 is LNHNV and CDR2 is YYDKDF (reference sequence).